These 23 T cell receptor beta chains share one sample of origin, sequenced in a study of T-cell reconstitution after alpha-beta-depleted transplantation in children. Preparation of the TCRbeta library was carried out with unique molecular identifiers. TCRdb independently ran MiXCR on the PCR reads; one entry per CDR3 protein. The sample has 700,000 or so distinct CDR3 sequences; roughly 14% are singletons. The sample was PBMCs, taken before TCRalphabeta/CD19-depleted stem cell transplant. These receptors originate from a girl under 10 years old with congenital amegakaryocytic thrombocytopenia, due to receive a stem cell transplant.

This clonotype was counted at least ten times. The chain recombines TRBV5-1 with TRBJ2-3, with D unresolved. V dropped 0 bases and J dropped 3 bases, with 14 bases sitting between them. Germline-derived CDR1 and CDR2 are SGHRS and YFSETQ. The CDR3 is 16 amino acids. DNA for the CDR3: TGCGCCAGCAGCTTGGGGGATCATCCAGGTACAGATACGCAGTATTTT. Protein sequence: CASSLGDHPGTDTQYF.

The genes are TRBV7-2 and TRBJ2-5; a possible D gene is TRBD2 (5 bases). Trimming cost V 5 bases and J 2 bases, with 15 bases left between them. The germline CDR1 and CDR2 sequences are SGHTA and FQGNSA. This CDR3 has 15 amino acids. The DNA for the CDR3 is TGTGCCAGCAGCAAACGAGAAGGGAGACAAGAGACCCAGTACTTC. Residues: CASSKREGRQETQYF.

This clonotype was counted ten times or more. J is TRBJ2-1 and V is TRBV27; D not resolved. Germline V gene sequence: CDR1 MNHEY, CDR2 SMNVEV (reference sequence). Trimming took off 3 bases at V and 7 bases at J, with 16 bases between the two ends. The CDR3 totals 15 residues. CDR3 sequence reads: CASSFGASPLNEQFF. In DNA form, the CDR3 reads TGTGCCAGCAGTTTCGGAGCTTCCCCCCTTAATGAGCAGTTCTTC.

For this clonotype: The junction does not match germline at one end; this may be a read error. The V call is TRBV20-1, the J call TRBJ2-1; 8 nucleotides align to TRBD2. This CDR3 comprises 17 residues. Per germline, CDR1 DFQATT and CDR2 SNEGSKA (reference sequence). The CDR3 sequence: CCASLYRAGARYNEQFF. The CDR3 DNA sequence: TGCTGTGCTAGCCTCTATAGAGCGGGAGCTAGATACAATGAGCAGTTCTTC.

This clonotype was seen more than once but under ten times. The chain is built from TRBV20-1 and TRBJ1-3; perhaps TRBD1 as D (6 bases). Per germline, CDR1 DFQATT and CDR2 SNEGSKA (reference sequence). CDR3 length equals 14 residues. V lost 6 bases and J lost 0, with 12 bases in between. Here the CDR3 reads CSARGNLSGNTIYF. In DNA, the CDR3 is TGCAGTGCCAGGGGTAACCTCTCTGGAAACACCATATATTTT.

This clonotype has ten or more counts. The genes are TRBV20-1 and TRBJ2-3; 10 nucleotides align to TRBD1. This CDR3 has 15 residues. Germline V CDR1 and CDR2: DFQATT, SNEGSKA (reference sequence). V dropped 5 bases and J dropped 3; count of bases not matched to a gene: 8. The CDR3 is CSADRGPMRTDTQYF. For the CDR3, the DNA is TGCAGTGCTGACAGGGGGCCAATGAGAACAGATACGCAGTATTTT.

This clonotype was detected many times. The chain combines TRBV10-1 with TRBJ2-3; no reliable D call. Trimming took off 4 bases at V and 4 bases at J, with 9 bases between the two ends. Germline CDR1 is WNHNN and CDR2 is SYGVQD (reference sequence). CDR3 length: 13 amino acids. The CDR3 loop reads CASSADNSDTQYF. CDR3 bases: TGCGCCAGCAGTGCTGACAACTCAGATACGCAGTATTTT.

Ten or more counts support this clonotype. This sequence joins TRBV4-1 and TRBJ1-6; possible D gene TRBD1, 5 bases. Germline V gene sequence: CDR1 MGHRA, CDR2 YSYEKL. V was cut by 5 bases and J by 6 bases, with 14 bases left in between. This CDR3 comprises 15 residues. CDR3 region: CASSSPGRSNSPLHF. CDR3 coding DNA: TGCGCCAGCAGCTCTCCGGGACGGAGTAATTCACCCCTCCACTTT.

This clonotype occurred many times. This chain links TRBV7-6 with TRBJ1-5; the D is unclear. The V end was cut by 1 base, the J end by 0 bases, with 7 bases between. The CDR3 extends over 15 amino acids. Per the germline V gene, CDR1 is SGHVS and CDR2 is FNYEAQ. The CDR3 DNA follows: TGTGCCAGCAGCTTAGGTCCGGATAGCAATCAGCCCCAGCATTTT. Encoded protein: CASSLGPDSNQPQHF.

This clonotype was found many times. The chain employs TRBV7-8 and TRBJ2-3, with 8 bases aligning to TRBD1. J lost 2 bases, V lost 3 bases, and 4 bases had no gene match. The length of the CDR3 is 15 residues. Germline loops: CDR1 SGHVS, CDR2 FQNEAQ. The CDR3 sequence: CASSFLQGVTDTQYF. In DNA form, the CDR3 reads TGTGCCAGCAGCTTTCTACAGGGGGTCACAGATACGCAGTATTTT. The full variable domain, rest sourced from reference TRBV7-8 and TRBJ2-3, is GAGVSQSPRYKVAKRGQDVALRCDPISGHVSLFWYQQALGQGPEFLTYFQNEAQLDKSGLPSDRFFAERPEGSVSTLKIQRTQQEDSAVYLCASSFLQGVTDTQYFGPGTRLTVL.

This clonotype occurred many times. J is TRBJ2-7 and V is TRBV5-1; D is uncertain. The CDR3 length is 15 residues. V dropped 2 bases and J dropped 3 bases, with 15 bases sitting between them. Germline assignment: CDR1 SGHRS and CDR2 YFSETQ. The DNA of the CDR3 is TGCGCCAGCAGCTTTCAGGTAGGCGCGCGCTACGAGCAGTACTTC. Its translation: CASSFQVGARYEQYF.

This clonotype was observed many times. The chain recombines TRBV20-1 with TRBJ1-2; D not certain. The germline V gene encodes CDR1 DFQATT and CDR2 SNEGSKA (reference sequence). V lost 3 bases to trimming and J lost 2 bases, with 13 bases between them. The CDR3 is made up of 14 amino acids. Written as DNA, the CDR3 is TGCAGTGCTAGCGGCGGGGTTGAAAACTATGGCTACACCTTC. Translated: CSASGGVENYGYTF.

The chain uses TRBV29-1 and TRBJ1-1, with D unclear. V dropped 7 bases and J dropped 5 bases, with 17 bases sitting between them. This CDR3 comprises 13 residues. Germline CDR1 SQVTM, CDR2 ANQGSEA. CDR3 loop: CSEGIGGKTEAFF. Written as DNA, the CDR3 is TGCAGCGAAGGGATAGGAGGGAAAACTGAAGCTTTCTTT.

The sample holds a few counts of this clonotype. This rearrangement joins TRBV20-1 to TRBJ2-7; D tentatively fits TRBD1 or TRBD2 (5 bases each). V was cut by 6 bases and J by 5 bases, with 20 bases left in between. The germline V gene encodes CDR1 DFQATT and CDR2 SNEGSKA (reference sequence). CDR3 length equals 14 residues. The CDR3 DNA reads as TGCAGTGCAAGCAGGGACCCCTCCTCGGACGAGCAGTACTTC. The encoded protein is CSASRDPSSDEQYF.

This clonotype was recorded many times. The V gene is TRBV15, the J gene TRBJ1-1; perhaps TRBD1 as D (5 bases). Per the germline V gene, CDR1 is LNHNV and CDR2 is YYDKDF (reference sequence). V lost 4 bases and J lost 0, with 9 bases in between. The CDR3 consists of 14 residues. CDR3 in amino acids: CATSTGTVNTEAFF. The CDR3 DNA reads TGTGCCACCAGCACCGGGACGGTGAACACTGAAGCTTTCTTT. Drawing the rest from reference TRBV15 and TRBJ1-1, the complete variable domain is DAMVIQNPRYQVTQFGKPVTLSCSQTLNHNVMYWYQQKSSQAPKLLFHYYDKDFNNEADTPDNFQSRRPNTSFCFLDIRSPGLGDTAMYLCATSTGTVNTEAFFGQGTRLTVV.

This clonotype was found many times. V usage is TRBV28 and J usage is TRBJ2-5; D is unresolved. In germline, CDR1 is MDHEN, CDR2 SYDVKM. The V and J ends lost 3 bases and 2 bases respectively, with 4 bases between them. This CDR3 is built from 12 residues. The CDR3 nucleotides read TGTGCCAGCAGTTTGAAACAAGAGACCCAGTACTTC. It is translated as CASSLKQETQYF. Full variable domain (remainder filled in from reference TRBV28 and TRBJ2-5): DVKVTQSSRYLVKRTGEKVFLECVQDMDHENMFWYRQDPGLGLRLIYFSYDVKMKEKGDIPEGYSVSREKKERFSLILESASTNQTSMYLCASSLKQETQYFGPGTRLLVL.

This clonotype was observed at least ten times. The CDR3 nucleotides are TGTGCCAGCAGTCTCCACCTGGACAGGGGATTCTACGAGCAGTACTTC. This sequence encodes CASSLHLDRGFYEQYF. The J gene is TRBJ2-7, the V gene TRBV28, with 9 bases that match TRBD1. Trimming cost V 5 bases and J 3 bases; bases outside gene matches: 11. The germline V gene encodes CDR1 MDHEN and CDR2 SYDVKM. The CDR3 covers 16 residues.

This clonotype was detected ten times or more. V is TRBV5-1 and J is TRBJ2-3, with TRBD2 as a possible D gene (6 bases). From germline, CDR1 is SGHRS and CDR2 YFSETQ. CDR3 length: 16 residues. Deletions cut 4 bases from V and 1 base from J, with 16 bases between. The CDR3 DNA reads as TGCGCCAGCAGCCCCACCAAGGGAGGAGGCACAGATACGCAGTATTTT. Translated: CASSPTKGGGTDTQYF.

In its sample, this clonotype was seen a few times. V is TRBV5-6 and J is TRBJ2-3, with a tentative D call TRBD2 (6 bases). Germline CDR1 is SGHDT and CDR2 is YYEEEE. The CDR3 runs 15 residues. With 4 bases removed from V and 3 bases from J, the gap between germline ends came to 15 bases. The CDR3 sequence: CASSNRLGSTDTQYF. The CDR3 DNA sequence: TGTGCCAGCAGCAATAGACTAGGTTCAACAGATACGCAGTATTTT.

The V and J genes are TRBV29-1 and TRBJ2-3; 9 bases are shared with TRBD1. The V segment lost 4 bases and the J segment 3 bases; nucleotides outside the gene matches: 5. Per the germline V gene, CDR1 is SQVTM and CDR2 is ANQGSEA. This CDR3 is 14 amino acids long. This chain's CDR3 is CSVATGGPTDTQYF. DNA for the CDR3: TGCAGCGTTGCGACAGGGGGTCCAACAGATACGCAGTATTTT.

J is TRBJ2-3 and V is TRBV28, with 15 positions matching TRBD2. The V and J ends lost 5 bases and 3 bases, in that order; junction bases with no gene match: 3. This CDR3 region has 16 residues. Germline loops: CDR1 MDHEN, CDR2 SYDVKM. Here the CDR3 DNA reads TGTGCCAGCAGTACGGGACTAGCGGGAGGAACAGATACGCAGTATTTT. Its protein is CASSTGLAGGTDTQYF.

This clonotype occurred a few times. The V gene is TRBV12-3 or TRBV12-4, the J gene TRBJ2-7, with D possibly matching TRBD2 (6 bases). The CDR3 length is 16 residues. The V and J ends lost 5 bases and 1 base respectively, with 18 bases between them. The CDR3 bases are TGTGCCAGCAGTCCCGCCGGGACTCCTAATTCCTACGAGCAGTACTTC. Amino acids: CASSPAGTPNSYEQYF.

This clonotype has more than one count but fewer than ten. The chain is built from TRBV7-9 and TRBJ2-7; TRBD2 might be the D (6 bases). The CDR3 consists of 12 residues. The V gene lost 4 bases and the J gene lost 6 bases, with 10 bases spanning the gap. Germline CDR1 reads SEHNR; CDR2 reads FQNEAQ (reference sequence). The CDR3 sequence: CASSSQGLEQYF. The CDR3 DNA is TGTGCCAGCAGCTCCCAGGGACTCGAGCAGTACTTC.